This T cell receptor (beta chain) emerged from a study of blood T cell repertoires in COVID-19. About the study: From the United States, Italy and Spain came samples of acute and convalescent COVID-19. Sample material is recorded as cDNA or gDNA derived from T cells, B-cell-depleted T cells, or PBMCs.

V shed 5 bases and J 6 bases; nucleotides not matched to a gene: 12. Germline V lookup: CDR1 SGHTA, CDR2 FQGNSA. The CDR3 is 15 residues long. Per the authors' pipeline: Using reference gene primer amplification, nucleated cell counts were estimated. Measured with immunoSEQ multiplex PCR; TCRdb has only the in-frame clones, and not every one. V, J and clone size were drawn from that table, and D and trimming were deduced from the DNA. Of around 400,000 clones listed, approximately 89% were seen once; the top ten hold about 2%. The sequencing sample was made of peripheral blood. This clonotype was obtained from a woman aged 55-75 years with COVID-19, enrolled during active disease. This sequence joins TRBV7-2 and TRBJ2-7, with TRBD1 matching over 8 bases. The CDR3 DNA reads TGTGCCAGCAGCCCCGACAGGGGAGGCTCGCGCGAGCAGTACTTC. Amino acids: CASSPDRGGSREQYF. Complete variable domain (other parts from reference TRBV7-2 and TRBJ2-7): GAGVSQSPSNKVTEKGKDVELRCDPISGHTALYWYRQSLGQGLEFLIYFQGNSAPDKSGLPSDRFSAERTGGSVSTLTIQRTQQEDSAVYLCASSPDRGGSREQYFGPGTRLTVT.